This T cell receptor beta chain originates from a study of long-term antiretroviral therapy in people with HIV. Study outcomes and limitations: All time points showed a repertoire dominated by clones expanded before ART.

With respect to this clone: Antigen unknown.

The assay, immunoSEQ v3.0, was run at survey level. The protocol was immunoSEQ multiplex PCR, while the TCRdb copy is restricted to in-frame clones and leaves out a portion. This repertoire shows about 36,000 clones, 70% to 90% found once; its top ten account for roughly a tenth. The V gene lost 5 bases and the J gene lost 1 base, with 11 bases spanning the gap. Germline V CDR1 and CDR2: MNHEY, SVGAGI. The CDR3 sequence is 14 residues long. The source was unsorted PBMCs, collected 2.2 years after starting antiretroviral therapy. The clonotype originates from a man aged 18 to 29 with HIV. This chain connects TRBV6-5 to TRBJ1-1; D gene uncertain. For the CDR3, the DNA is TGTGCCAGCAGTCTTACCGCAGGGAACACTGAAGCTTTCTTT. Encoded protein: CASSLTAGNTEAFF.